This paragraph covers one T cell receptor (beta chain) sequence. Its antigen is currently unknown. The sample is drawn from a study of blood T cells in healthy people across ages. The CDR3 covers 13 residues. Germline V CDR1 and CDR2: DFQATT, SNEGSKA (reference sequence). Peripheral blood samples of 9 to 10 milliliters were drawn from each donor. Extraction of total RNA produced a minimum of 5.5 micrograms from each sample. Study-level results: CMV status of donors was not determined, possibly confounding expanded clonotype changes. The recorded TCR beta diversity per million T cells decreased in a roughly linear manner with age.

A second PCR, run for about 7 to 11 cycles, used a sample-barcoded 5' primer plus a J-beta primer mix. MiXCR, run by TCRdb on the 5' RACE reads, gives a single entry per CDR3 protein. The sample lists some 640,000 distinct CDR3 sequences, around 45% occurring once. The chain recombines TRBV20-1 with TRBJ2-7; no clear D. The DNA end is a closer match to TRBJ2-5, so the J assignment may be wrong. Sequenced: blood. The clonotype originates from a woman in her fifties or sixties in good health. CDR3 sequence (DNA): TGCAGTGCCACCTTCTCTAGAGCGGAGACCCAGTACTTC. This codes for CSATFSRAETQYF.